This entry features one T cell receptor beta chain sequence. Its target is unknown. Using immunoSEQ multiplex PCR, the repertoire was profiled, and TCRdb retains in-frame clones only, with some absent. The table lists 65,000 to 75,000 clones, over 90% of them singletons. This sample was taken from a study of T cell clonotyping in hematopoietic cell transplantation. Study-wide points: Recipient TCR diversity dropped after transplant; expanded clonotypes rose from day 30 to 180.

Germline CDR1 and CDR2: SGHTA and FQGNSA. V dropped 1 base and J dropped 5; count of bases not matched to a gene: 0. The CDR3 has 13 residues. This TCR derives from a man aged 50 to 60 in good health. Some clones in this sample may be carry-over from other donors' samples. The chain recombines TRBV7-2 with TRBJ1-2; 8 positions match TRBD1. Sequencing used peripheral blood mononuclear cells. The CDR3 DNA follows: TGTGCCAGCAGCTTAGGACAGGGGTATGGCTACACCTTC. This gives the protein CASSLGQGYGYTF.